The 4 T cell receptor beta chains presented below share a single source sample, sequenced in a study of T cells in Graves' hyperthyroidism and ophthalmopathy. Amplified regions were TCR beta CDR3 sequences from RNA transcripts. First-round RT-PCR with HTBI primers amplified the TCR CDR3 region. TCRdb called the multiplex PCR reads again in MiXCR, with one record for every CDR3 protein. The sample has about 360,000 distinct CDR3 sequences; over 10% are singletons. Sequencing was done on a sample of blood. All receptors come from a woman between 18 and 29 years old with Graves' hyperthyroidism.

This clonotype was counted many times. V and J are TRBV20-1 and TRBJ2-1, with TRBD2 matching over 8 bases. CDR1 and CDR2 from the germline V gene are DFQATT and SNEGSKA (reference sequence). V was clipped by 7 bases and J by 8 bases; unmatched bases: 7. This CDR3 is 12 amino acids long. The DNA of the CDR3 is TGCAGTGTAGCGGGAACGACACATGAGCAGTTCTTC. As protein: CSVAGTTHEQFF.

The rearrangement uses TRBV6-1 and TRBJ1-6; TRBD1 is a possible D gene (5 bases). Germline values: CDR1 MNHNS, CDR2 SASEGT. The CDR3 covers 16 residues. Trimming removed 8 bases at V and 2 bases at J, with 16 bases between. The CDR3 here is CASGGDGATYNSPLHF. Written as DNA, the CDR3 is TGTGCCAGCGGGGGGGATGGGGCTACCTATAATTCACCCCTCCACTTT.

This clonotype was counted ten times or more. The chain recombines TRBV29-1 with TRBJ1-2; D perhaps matches TRBD1 (5 bases). V dropped 3 bases and J dropped 8 bases, with 13 bases sitting between them. Germline CDR1 is SQVTM and CDR2 is ANQGSEA. The CDR3 extends over 12 amino acids. This chain's CDR3 is CSVDAGRVGYTF. CDR3 in DNA: TGCAGCGTTGACGCAGGGAGGGTCGGCTACACCTTC.

In this sample, this clonotype turned up a few times. The J gene is TRBJ1-5, the V gene TRBV27; D is ambiguous. CDR3 size: 14 residues. Looked up from germline, CDR1 is MNHEY and CDR2 is SMNVEV (reference sequence). Trimming took 0 bases from V and 6 from J, leaving 9 bases between them. The CDR3 sequence: CASSLSLGSQPQHF. CDR3 sequence (DNA): TGTGCCAGCAGTTTATCTTTGGGTAGTCAGCCCCAGCATTTT.